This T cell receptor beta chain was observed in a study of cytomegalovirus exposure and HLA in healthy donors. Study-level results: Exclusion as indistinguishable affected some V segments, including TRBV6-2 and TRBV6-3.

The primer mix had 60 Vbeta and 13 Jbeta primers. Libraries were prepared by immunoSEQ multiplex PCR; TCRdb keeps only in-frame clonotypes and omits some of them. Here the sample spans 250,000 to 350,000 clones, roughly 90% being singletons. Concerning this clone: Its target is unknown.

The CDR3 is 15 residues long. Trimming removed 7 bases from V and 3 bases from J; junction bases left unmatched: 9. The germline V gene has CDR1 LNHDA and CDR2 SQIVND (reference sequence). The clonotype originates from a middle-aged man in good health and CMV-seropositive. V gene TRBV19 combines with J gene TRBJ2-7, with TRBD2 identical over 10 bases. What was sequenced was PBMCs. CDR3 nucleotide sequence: TGTGCCAGTAATAAACCACTAGCGGGACTCTACGAGCAGTACTTC. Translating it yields CASNKPLAGLYEQYF. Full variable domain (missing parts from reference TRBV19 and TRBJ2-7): DGGITQSPKYLFRKEGQNVTLSCEQNLNHDAMYWYRQDPGQGLRLIYYSQIVNDFQKGDIAEGYSVSREKKESFPLTVTSAQKNPTAFYLCASNKPLAGLYEQYFGPGTRLTVT.